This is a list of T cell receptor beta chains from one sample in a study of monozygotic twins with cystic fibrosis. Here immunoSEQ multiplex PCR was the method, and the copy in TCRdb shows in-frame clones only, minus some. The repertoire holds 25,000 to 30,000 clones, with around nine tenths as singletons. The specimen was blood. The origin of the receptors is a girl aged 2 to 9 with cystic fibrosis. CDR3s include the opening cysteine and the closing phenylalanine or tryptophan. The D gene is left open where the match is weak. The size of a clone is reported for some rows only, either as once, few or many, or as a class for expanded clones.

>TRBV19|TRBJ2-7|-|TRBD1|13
CASSGTGTYEQYF
TGTGCCAGTTCCGGGACAGGGACCTACGAGCAGTACTTC
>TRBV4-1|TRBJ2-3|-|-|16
CASSQEGQGGEDTQYF
TGCGCCAGCAGCCAAGAGGGGCAGGGGGGGGAAGATACGCAGTATTTT
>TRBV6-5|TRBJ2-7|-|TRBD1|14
CASSFDRGSYEQYF
TGTGCCAGCAGTTTTGACAGGGGGTCCTACGAGCAGTACTTC
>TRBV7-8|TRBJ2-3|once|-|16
CASTEPKTGTTDTQYF
TGTGCCAGCACGGAGCCGAAGACAGGCACCACAGATACGCAGTATTTT
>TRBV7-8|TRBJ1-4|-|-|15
CASRKRGATNEKLFF
TGTGCCAGCAGGAAAAGAGGAGCAACTAATGAAAAACTGTTTTTT
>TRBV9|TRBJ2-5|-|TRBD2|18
CASSVATGRGVIQETQYF
TGTGCCAGCAGCGTAGCTACTGGGCGGGGGGTAATTCAAGAGACCCAGTACTTC
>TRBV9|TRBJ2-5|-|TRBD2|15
CASSGAGTSGETQYF
TGTGCCAGCAGCGGAGCCGGGACTAGCGGAGAGACCCAGTACTTC
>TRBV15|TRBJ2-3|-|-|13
CATIAGGTDTQYF
TGTGCCACTATCGCAGGGGGCACAGATACGCAGTATTTT
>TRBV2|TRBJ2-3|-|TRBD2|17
CASSRGLAGGLTDTQYF
TGTGCCAGCAGTCGAGGACTAGCGGGGGGGCTGACAGATACGCAGTATTTT
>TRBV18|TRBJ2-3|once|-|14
CASSPWDHTDTQYF
TGTGCCAGCTCACCATGGGACCACACAGATACGCAGTATTTT
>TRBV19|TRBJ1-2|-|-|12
CASNRGFSGYTF
TGTGCCAGTAACCGGGGGTTCTCTGGCTACACCTTC
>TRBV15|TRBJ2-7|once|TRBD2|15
CATSRDTSGSYEQYF
TGTGCCACCAGCAGAGATACTAGCGGGAGCTACGAGCAGTACTTC
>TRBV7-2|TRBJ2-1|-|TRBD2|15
CASSSTSGGWNEQFF
TGTGCCAGCAGCTCAACTAGCGGGGGGTGGAATGAGCAGTTCTTC
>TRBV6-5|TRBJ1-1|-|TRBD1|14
CASSSGGANTEAFF
TGTGCCAGCAGCTCAGGGGGCGCGAACACTGAAGCTTTCTTT
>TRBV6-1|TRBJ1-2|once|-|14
CASSESLGNYGYTF
TGTGCCAGCAGTGAATCCTTAGGAAACTATGGCTACACCTTC
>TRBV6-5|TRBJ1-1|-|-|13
CASSYSAGTEAFF
TGTGCCAGCAGTTACTCGGCGGGCACTGAAGCTTTCTTT
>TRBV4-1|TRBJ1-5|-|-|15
CASSQERGTNQPQHF
TGCGCCAGCAGCCAAGAGAGGGGGACGAATCAGCCCCAGCATTTT
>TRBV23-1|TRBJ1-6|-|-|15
CARPYPRVKNSPLHF
TGCGCCAGACCCTATCCCCGAGTGAAGAATTCACCCCTCCACTTT
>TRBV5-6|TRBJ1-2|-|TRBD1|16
CASSRPPRGQNYGYTF
TGTGCCAGCAGCCGCCCCCCCAGGGGGCAAAACTATGGCTACACCTTC
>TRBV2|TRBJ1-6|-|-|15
CASSVSVRANSPLHF
TGTGCCAGCAGTGTCTCGGTCAGGGCGAATTCACCCCTCCACTTT
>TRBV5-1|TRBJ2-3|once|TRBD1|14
CASSGQASTDTQYF
TGCGCCAGCAGCGGACAGGCTAGCACAGATACGCAGTATTTT
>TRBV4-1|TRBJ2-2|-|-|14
CASSQDGDTGELFF
TGCGCCAGCAGCCAAGATGGGGACACCGGGGAGCTGTTTTTT
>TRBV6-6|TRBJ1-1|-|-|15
CASSYSNGDPRGAFF
TGTGCCAGCAGTTACTCGAACGGGGACCCCCGCGGAGCTTTCTTT
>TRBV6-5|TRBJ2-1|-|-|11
CASSYSTEQFF
TGTGCCAGCAGTTACTCGACAGAGCAGTTCTTC
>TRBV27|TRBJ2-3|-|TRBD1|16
CASSSIFGTEEDTQYF
TGTGCCAGCAGTTCTATCTTCGGGACAGAGGAAGATACGCAGTATTTT
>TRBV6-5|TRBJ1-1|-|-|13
CASSKQGYTEAFF
TGTGCCAGCAGTAAACAGGGATACACTGAAGCTTTCTTT
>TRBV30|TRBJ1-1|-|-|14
CAWSGAGRGTEAFF
TGTGCCTGGAGTGGTGCAGGGCGGGGTACTGAAGCTTTCTTT
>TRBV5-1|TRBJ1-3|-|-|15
CASSLGGAYGNTIYF
TGCGCCAGCAGCTTGGGTGGGGCATATGGAAACACCATATATTTT
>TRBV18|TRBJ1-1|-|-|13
CASSPRQESEAFF
TGTGCCAGCTCACCAAGACAGGAGTCTGAAGCTTTCTTT
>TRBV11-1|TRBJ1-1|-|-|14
CASSPRQMNTEAFF
TGTGCCAGCAGCCCTCGACAGATGAACACTGAAGCTTTCTTT
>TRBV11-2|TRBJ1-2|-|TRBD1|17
CASSLGVSGTGAYGYTF
TGTGCCAGCAGCTTAGGGGTCTCCGGGACAGGGGCCTATGGCTACACCTTC
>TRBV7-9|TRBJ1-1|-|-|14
CASSLEVMNTEAFF
TGTGCCAGCAGCTTAGAGGTGATGAACACTGAAGCTTTCTTT
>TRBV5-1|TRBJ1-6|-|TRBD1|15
CASTLTGGLDAPLHF
TGCGCCAGCACCCTGACAGGGGGCCTCGATGCACCCCTCCACTTT
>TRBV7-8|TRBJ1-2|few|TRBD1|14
CASSLAPGTAGYTF
TGTGCCAGCAGCTTAGCCCCGGGGACAGCTGGCTACACCTTC
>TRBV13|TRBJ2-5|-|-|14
CASSLDGPQETQYF
TGTGCCAGCAGCTTAGACGGCCCCCAAGAGACCCAGTACTTC
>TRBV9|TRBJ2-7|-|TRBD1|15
CASSATPQGIYEQYF
TGTGCCAGCAGCGCCACTCCACAGGGGATCTACGAGCAGTACTTC
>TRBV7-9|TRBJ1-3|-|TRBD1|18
CASSRRGTASYSGNTIYF
TGTGCCAGCAGCCGGCGAGGGACAGCGAGTTACTCTGGAAACACCATATATTTT
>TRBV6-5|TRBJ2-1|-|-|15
CASESTGRPYNEQFF
TGTGCCAGCGAGTCGACAGGAAGACCCTACAATGAGCAGTTCTTC
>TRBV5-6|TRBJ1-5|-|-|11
CAKPRNQPQHF
TGTGCCAAGCCCCGGAATCAGCCCCAGCATTTT
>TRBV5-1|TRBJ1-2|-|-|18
CASSLAGGRSRANYGYTF
TGCGCCAGCAGCTTGGCCGGGGGGCGAAGTAGGGCTAACTATGGCTACACCTTC
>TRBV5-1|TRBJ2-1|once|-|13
CASSWDGSNEQFF
TGCGCCAGCAGCTGGGACGGTAGCAATGAGCAGTTCTTC
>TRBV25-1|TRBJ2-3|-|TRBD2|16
CASSESGGSPWDTQYF
TGTGCCAGCAGTGAAAGCGGGGGGAGCCCATGGGATACGCAGTATTTT
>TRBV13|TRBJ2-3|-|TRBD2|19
CASSLGSGGPMGSTDTQYF
TGTGCCAGCAGCTTAGGCTCGGGGGGGCCGATGGGTAGCACAGATACGCAGTATTTT
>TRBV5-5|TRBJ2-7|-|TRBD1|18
CASSLAYFRGSQYYEQYF
TGTGCCAGCAGCTTGGCCTATTTCAGGGGGTCACAGTACTACGAGCAGTACTTC